This note documents a single T cell receptor (beta chain) sequence. Its specificity is not known. This CDR3 contains 18 residues. Germline V CDR1 and CDR2: SGHTA, FQGTGA. V was pared by 5 bases and J by 3 bases, with 10 bases of the junction left unmatched. These data come from a study of cytomegalovirus exposure and HLA in healthy donors. Points from the study as a whole: For most subjects, TCR beta sequences were reported to predict HLA-A and HLA-B alleles with accuracy.

PCR amplification relied on 60 Vbeta primers (plus 13 Jbeta primers). Authors' data handling: Among the unique TCR beta chains that a later analysis counted, about 84 million in all, roughly 11 million were shared. Some clones are missing from TCRdb's copy, which holds only in-frame ones; the method was immunoSEQ multiplex PCR. The V and J calls and clone size were taken over from that table, and D and trimming were inferred from the DNA. The repertoire includes 100,000 or so clones, 77% of them detected once, and 9.5% to 13% sits in the top ten. The sample comprised PBMCs. This clonotype was obtained from a man aged 40-55 years in good health and CMV-seropositive. The chain is built from TRBV7-3 and TRBJ2-3, with 14 bases that match TRBD2. In nucleotides, the CDR3 is TGTGCCAGCAGCCCGTCAGGACTAGCGGGGGGCGTGACAGATACGCAGTATTTT. Protein: CASSPSGLAGGVTDTQYF.